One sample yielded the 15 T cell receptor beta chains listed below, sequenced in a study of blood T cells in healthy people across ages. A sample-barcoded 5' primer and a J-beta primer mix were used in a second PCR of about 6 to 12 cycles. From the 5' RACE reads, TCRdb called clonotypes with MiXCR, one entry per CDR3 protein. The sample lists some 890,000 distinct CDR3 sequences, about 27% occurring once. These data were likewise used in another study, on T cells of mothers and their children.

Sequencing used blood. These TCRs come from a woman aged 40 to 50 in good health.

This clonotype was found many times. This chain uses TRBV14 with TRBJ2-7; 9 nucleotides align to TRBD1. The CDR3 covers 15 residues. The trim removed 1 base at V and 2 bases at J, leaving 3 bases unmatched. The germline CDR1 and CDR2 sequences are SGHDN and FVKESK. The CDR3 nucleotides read TGTGCCAGCAGCCAAGTGGGACAGGGCCCCTACGAGCAGTACTTC. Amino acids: CASSQVGQGPYEQYF.

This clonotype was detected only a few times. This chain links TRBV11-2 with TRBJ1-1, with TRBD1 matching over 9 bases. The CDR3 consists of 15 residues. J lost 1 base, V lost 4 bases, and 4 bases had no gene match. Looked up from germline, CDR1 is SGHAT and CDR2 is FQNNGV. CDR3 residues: CASSSGTGRNTEAFF. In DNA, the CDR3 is TGTGCCAGCAGCTCGGGGACAGGGAGGAACACTGAAGCTTTCTTT. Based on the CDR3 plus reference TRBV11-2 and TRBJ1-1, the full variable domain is EAGVAQSPRYKIIEKRQSVAFWCNPISGHATLYWYQQILGQGPKLLIQFQNNGVVDDSQLPKDRFSAERLKGVDSTLKIQPAKLEDSAVYLCASSSGTGRNTEAFFGQGTRLTVV.

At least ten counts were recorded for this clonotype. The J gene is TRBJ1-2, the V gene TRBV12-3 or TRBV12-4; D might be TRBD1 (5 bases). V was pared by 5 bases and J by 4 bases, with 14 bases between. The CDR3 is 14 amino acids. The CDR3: CASSLRGRAYGYTF. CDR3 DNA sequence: TGTGCCAGCAGTCTGCGTGGCAGGGCCTATGGCTACACCTTC.

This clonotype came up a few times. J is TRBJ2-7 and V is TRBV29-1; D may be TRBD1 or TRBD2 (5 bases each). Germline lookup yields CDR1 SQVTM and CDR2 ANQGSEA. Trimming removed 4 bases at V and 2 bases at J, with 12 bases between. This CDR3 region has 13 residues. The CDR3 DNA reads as TGCAGCGTTGCTCGGGACCCCCCCTACGAGCAGTACTTC. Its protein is CSVARDPPYEQYF.

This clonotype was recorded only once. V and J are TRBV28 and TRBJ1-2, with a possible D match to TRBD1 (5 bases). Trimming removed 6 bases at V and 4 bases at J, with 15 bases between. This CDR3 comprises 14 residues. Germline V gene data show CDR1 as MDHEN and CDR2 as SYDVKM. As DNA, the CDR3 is TGTGCCAGCAGGTTGACAGATTACCTCTATGGCTACACCTTC. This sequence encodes CASRLTDYLYGYTF.

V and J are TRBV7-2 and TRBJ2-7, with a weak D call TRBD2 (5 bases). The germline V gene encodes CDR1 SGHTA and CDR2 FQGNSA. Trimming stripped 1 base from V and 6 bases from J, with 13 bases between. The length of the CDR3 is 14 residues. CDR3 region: CASSLEAGRGEQYF. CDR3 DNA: TGTGCCAGCAGCTTAGAGGCGGGCCGTGGCGAGCAGTACTTC.

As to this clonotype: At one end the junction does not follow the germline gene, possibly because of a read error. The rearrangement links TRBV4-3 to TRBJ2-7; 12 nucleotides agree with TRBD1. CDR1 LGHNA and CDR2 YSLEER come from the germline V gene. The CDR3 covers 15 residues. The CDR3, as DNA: TGCGCCAGCGGCCAAGGGACAGGGGGCAACTACGAGCAGTACTTC. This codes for CASGQGTGGNYEQYF.

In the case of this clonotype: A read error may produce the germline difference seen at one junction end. DNA of the CDR3: TGCGCCAGTAGTATAGCGGGGGGATTTGGGGGTGAGCAGTACTTC. Its translation is CASSIAGGFGGEQYF. This rearrangement joins TRBV19 to TRBJ2-7; TRBD2 agrees at 10 bases. This CDR3 is 15 amino acids long. From germline, CDR1 is LNHDA and CDR2 SQIVND (reference sequence). Filled out from reference TRBV19 and TRBJ2-7, the complete variable domain reads DGGITQSPKYLFRKEGQNVTLSCEQNLNHDAMYWYRQDPGQGLRLIYYSQIVNDFQKGDIAEGYSVSREKKESFPLTVTSAQKNPTAFYLCASSIAGGFGGEQYFGPGTRLTVT.

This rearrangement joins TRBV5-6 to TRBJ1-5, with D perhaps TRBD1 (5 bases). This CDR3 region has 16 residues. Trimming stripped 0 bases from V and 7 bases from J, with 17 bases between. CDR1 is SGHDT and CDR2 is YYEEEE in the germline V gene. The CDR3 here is CASSLASGQSGQPQHF. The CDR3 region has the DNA TGTGCCAGCAGCTTGGCCTCCGGACAAAGCGGGCAGCCCCAGCATTTT.

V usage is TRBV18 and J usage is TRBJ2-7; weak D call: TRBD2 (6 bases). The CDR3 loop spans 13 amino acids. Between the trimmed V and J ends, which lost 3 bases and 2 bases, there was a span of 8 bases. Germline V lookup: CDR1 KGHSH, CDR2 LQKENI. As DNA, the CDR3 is TGTGCCAGCTCACCTAGGGAGGCCTACGAGCAGTACTTC. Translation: CASSPREAYEQYF.

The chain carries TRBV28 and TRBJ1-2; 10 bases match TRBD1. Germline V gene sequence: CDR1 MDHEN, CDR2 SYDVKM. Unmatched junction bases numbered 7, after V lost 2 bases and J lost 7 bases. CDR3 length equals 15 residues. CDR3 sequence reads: CASSLLRQGAGGYTF. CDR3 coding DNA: TGTGCCAGCAGTTTACTTCGACAGGGGGCTGGTGGCTACACCTTC.

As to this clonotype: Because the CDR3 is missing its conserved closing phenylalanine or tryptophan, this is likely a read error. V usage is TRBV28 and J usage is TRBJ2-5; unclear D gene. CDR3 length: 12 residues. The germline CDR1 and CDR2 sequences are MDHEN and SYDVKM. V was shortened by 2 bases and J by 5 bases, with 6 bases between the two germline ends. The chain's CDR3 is CASSLSQETQYY. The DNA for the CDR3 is TGTGCCAGCAGTTTAAGTCAGGAGACCCAGTACTAC.

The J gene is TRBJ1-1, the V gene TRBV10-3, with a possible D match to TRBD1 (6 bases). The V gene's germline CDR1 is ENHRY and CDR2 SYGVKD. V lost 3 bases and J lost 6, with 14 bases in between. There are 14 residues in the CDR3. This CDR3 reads CAISDLQGQPEAFF. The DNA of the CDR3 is TGTGCCATCAGTGATTTGCAGGGGCAGCCTGAAGCTTTCTTT.

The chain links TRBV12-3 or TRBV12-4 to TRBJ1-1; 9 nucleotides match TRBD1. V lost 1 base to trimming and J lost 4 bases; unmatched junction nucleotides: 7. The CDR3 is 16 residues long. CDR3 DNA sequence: TGTGCCAGCAGTTTAGGGGCGGACAGGGGAGGCACTGAAGCTTTCTTT. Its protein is CASSLGADRGGTEAFF.

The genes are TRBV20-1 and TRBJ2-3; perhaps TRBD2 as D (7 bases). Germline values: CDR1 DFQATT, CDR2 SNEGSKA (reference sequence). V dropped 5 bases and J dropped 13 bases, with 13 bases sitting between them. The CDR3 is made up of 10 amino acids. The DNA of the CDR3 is TGCAGTGCTGGGGGGGGCCAGGAGTATTTT. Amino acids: CSAGGGQEYF.